These T cell receptor beta chains were read from a single sample in a study of T cell changes during pregnancy in multiple sclerosis. Data came from immunoSEQ multiplex PCR; TCRdb stores just in-frame clones and leaves some out. The table lists under 40,000 clones, roughly nine tenths of them singletons. The specimen was peripheral blood, collected in the third trimester of pregnancy. These receptor sequences come from a female donor in good health, enrolled as a control in a pregnancy study. Both conserved end residues are part of each CDR3. A D gene is named only where the DNA matches it firmly. Expanded clones get a size class; other rows say once, few or many, or leave the size out.

j_call d_call clone_size v_call cdr3_aa cdr3_nt
TRBJ2-7 TRBD2 . TRBV19 CASRRSGRSYEQYF TGTGCCAGTAGAAGAAGCGGGAGGTCATACGAGCAGTACTTC
TRBJ2-5 TRBD1 . TRBV28 CASSPPGTGYQETQYF TGTGCCAGCAGCCCCCCTGGGACAGGGTACCAAGAGACCCAGTACTTC
TRBJ2-7 TRBD1 . TRBV9 CASSETGTGGYEQYF TGTGCCAGCAGCGAAACCGGGACAGGGGGGTACGAGCAGTACTTC
TRBJ2-6 . . TRBV6-1 CASNPRGTGANVLTF TGTGCCAGTAACCCCCGGGGGACTGGGGCCAACGTCCTGACTTTC
TRBJ1-6 . . TRBV7-2 CASSRMTGFSSYNSPLHF TGTGCCAGCAGCCGGATGACAGGATTTAGCTCCTATAATTCACCCCTCCACTTT
TRBJ1-2 TRBD1 . TRBV5-6 CASSLAGAGGYGYTF TGTGCCAGCAGCTTGGCCGGGGCAGGGGGTTATGGCTACACCTTC
TRBJ2-7 . once TRBV6-5 CASSLGVSGLYEQYF TGTGCCAGCAGTTTGGGTGTTAGCGGTCTCTACGAGCAGTACTTC
TRBJ1-2 TRBD1 . TRBV18 CASSPGTGMGGNYGYTF TGTGCCAGCTCACCAGGGACAGGGATGGGCGGAAACTATGGCTACACCTTC
TRBJ2-3 TRBD2 . TRBV5-1 CASSPGLAGISSTDTQYF TGCGCCAGCAGCCCTGGACTAGCGGGGATTAGTAGCACAGATACGCAGTATTTT
TRBJ2-2 TRBD2 . TRBV10-3 CASGLRLAGANTGELFF TGTGCCAGCGGGCTCAGGCTAGCGGGGGCGAACACCGGGGAGCTGTTTTTT